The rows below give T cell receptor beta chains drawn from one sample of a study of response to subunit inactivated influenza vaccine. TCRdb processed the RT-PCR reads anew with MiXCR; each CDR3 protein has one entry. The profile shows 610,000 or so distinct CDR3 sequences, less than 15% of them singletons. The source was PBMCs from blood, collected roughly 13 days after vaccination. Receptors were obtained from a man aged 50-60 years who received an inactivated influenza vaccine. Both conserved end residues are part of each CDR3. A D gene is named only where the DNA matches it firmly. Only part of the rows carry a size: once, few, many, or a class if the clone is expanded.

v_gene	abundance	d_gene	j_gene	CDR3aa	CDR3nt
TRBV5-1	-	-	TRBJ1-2	CASSLERADYGYTF	TGCGCCAGCAGCTTGGAACGCGCCGACTATGGCTACACCTTC
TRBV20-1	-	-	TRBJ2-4	CSASPSGKNIQYF	TGCAGTGCTAGTCCCAGCGGCAAAAACATTCAGTACTTC
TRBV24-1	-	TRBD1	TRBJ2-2	CATSDSWAGQGAAGELFF	TGTGCCACCAGTGATTCCTGGGCTGGCCAGGGGGCTGCCGGGGAGCTGTTTTTT
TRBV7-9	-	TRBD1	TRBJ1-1	CASRHPGQGAGTEAFF	TGTGCCAGCAGGCACCCGGGACAGGGGGCCGGGACTGAAGCTTTCTTT
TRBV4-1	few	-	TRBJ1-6	CASSQEKGLVNSPLHF	TGCGCCAGCAGCCAAGAGAAGGGACTAGTTAATTCACCCCTCCACTTT
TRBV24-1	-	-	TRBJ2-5	CATSDLGEETQYF	TGTGCCACCAGTGATTTAGGGGAGGAGACCCAGTACTTC
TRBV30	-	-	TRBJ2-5	CAWSVQETQYF	TGTGCCTGGAGTGTACAAGAGACCCAGTACTTC
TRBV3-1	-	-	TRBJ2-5	CASSQVTWRETQYF	TGTGCCAGCAGCCAAGTAACCTGGAGAGAGACCCAGTACTTC
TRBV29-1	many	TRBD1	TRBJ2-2	CSVDRGSTGELFF	TGCAGCGTGGACAGGGGAAGCACCGGGGAGCTGTTTTTT
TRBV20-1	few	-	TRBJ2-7	CSASLGYEQYF	TGCAGTGCTAGTCTGGGTTACGAGCAGTACTTC
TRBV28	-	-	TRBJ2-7	CAMGPGPNCEQYF	TGTGCCATGGGCCCCGGGCCCAACTGCGAGCAGTACTTC
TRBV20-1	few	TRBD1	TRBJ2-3	CSAEGVGQGRADTQYF	TGCAGTGCTGAGGGGGTCGGACAGGGGAGGGCAGATACGCAGTATTTT
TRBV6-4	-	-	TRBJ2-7	CASSDSHRSIVYEQYF	TGTGCCAGCAGTGACTCGCACAGGTCCATTGTTTACGAGCAGTACTTC
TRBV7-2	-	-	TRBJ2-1	CASSRAGRVYNEQFF	TGTGCCAGCAGCCGAGCAGGCAGGGTCTACAATGAGCAGTTCTTC
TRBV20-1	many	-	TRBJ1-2	CSARDRVGYGYTF	TGCAGTGCTAGAGATCGGGTTGGCTATGGCTACACCTTC
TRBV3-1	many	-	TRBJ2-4	CASSQRETVTKNIQYF	TGTGCCAGCAGCCAACGTGAGACTGTAACTAAAAACATTCAGTACTTC
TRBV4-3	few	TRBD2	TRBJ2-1	CASSQDASGPYNEQFF	TGCGCCAGCAGCCAAGATGCTAGCGGACCCTACAATGAGCAGTTCTTC
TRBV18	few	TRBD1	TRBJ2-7	CASSLGQGTSYEQYF	TGTGCCAGCTCACTGGGACAGGGGACCTCCTACGAGCAGTACTTC
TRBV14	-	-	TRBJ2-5	CASSQGAGSSGPQETQYF	TGTGCCAGCAGCCAAGGGGCGGGGTCCTCGGGGCCACAAGAGACCCAGTACTTC
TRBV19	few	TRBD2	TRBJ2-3	CASKVSGELQTDTQYF	TGTGCCAGTAAGGTTAGCGGGGAGCTCCAAACAGATACGCAGTATTTT
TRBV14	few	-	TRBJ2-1	CASSPGKGGNEQFF	TGTGCCAGCAGCCCCGGAAAGGGGGGCAATGAGCAGTTCTTC
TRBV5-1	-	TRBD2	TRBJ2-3	CASKLAGYTDTQYF	TGCGCCAGCAAACTAGCGGGGTACACAGATACGCAGTATTTT
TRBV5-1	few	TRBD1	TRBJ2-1	CASGPRTGRLVRDEQFF	TGCGCCAGCGGCCCGAGGACAGGACGTTTAGTACGCGATGAGCAGTTCTTC
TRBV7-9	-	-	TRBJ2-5	CASSPLERGGETQYF	TGTGCCAGCAGCCCCCTGGAGCGAGGAGGAGAGACCCAGTACTTC
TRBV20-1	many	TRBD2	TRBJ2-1	CSARVGTSNEQFF	TGCAGTGCTAGAGTGGGGACTAGCAATGAGCAGTTCTTC
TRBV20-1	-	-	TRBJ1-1	CSARGLLRGGMNTEAFF	TGCAGTGCTAGAGGGTTGCTCCGGGGTGGCATGAACACTGAAGCTTTCTTT
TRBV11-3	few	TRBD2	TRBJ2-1	CASSPTSGDNEQFF	TGTGCCAGCAGCCCGACTAGCGGGGACAATGAGCAGTTCTTC
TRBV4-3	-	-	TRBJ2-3	CASSQDLTSLVGTDTQYF	TGCGCCAGCAGCCAAGATCTTACTAGTTTGGTCGGCACAGATACGCAGTATTTT
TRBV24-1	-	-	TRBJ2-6	CATSDPRGANVLTF	TGTGCCACCAGTGATCCCCGAGGGGCCAACGTCCTGACTTTC
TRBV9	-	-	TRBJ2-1	CASSVGWDEQFF	TGTGCCAGCAGCGTAGGCTGGGATGAGCAGTTCTTC
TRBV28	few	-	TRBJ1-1	CASTSPWGGAFF	TGTGCCAGCACCTCCCCTTGGGGGGGAGCTTTCTTT
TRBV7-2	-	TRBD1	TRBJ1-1	CASSSRDSPQAFF	TGTGCCAGCAGCTCCCGGGACAGTCCTCAAGCTTTCTTT
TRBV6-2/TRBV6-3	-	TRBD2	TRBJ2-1	CASVAGGHNEQFF	TGTGCCAGCGTAGCGGGGGGCCACAATGAGCAGTTCTTC